The rows below give T cell receptor beta chains drawn from one sample of a study of T cell repertoires in cytomegalovirus infection. These receptors have no identified antigens. TCRdb itself ran the reads through MiXCR, one entry per CDR3 protein. Here the sample spans hundreds of thousands of distinct CDR3 sequences, roughly a third being singletons. The sample in question was cultured PBMCs, obtained from culture after CMV antigen stimulation. Receptors originate from a human donor in good health (CMV status not recorded). Some clones in this sample may be carry-over from other donors' samples. CDR3s include the opening cysteine and the closing phenylalanine or tryptophan. Fields, in order: D gene, J gene, V gene, clone size, CDR3 DNA, CDR3 protein. A D gene is named only where the DNA matches it firmly. A row's size may be missing; if present it is once, few, many or a size class.

NA TRBJ2-1 TRBV12-3/TRBV12-4 NA TGTGCCAGCAGTTTAGTGGTTAGCGCCAGGGGAGTATATGAGCAGTTCTTC CASSLVVSARGVYEQFF
TRBD1 TRBJ1-6 TRBV29-1 NA TGCAGCGTTAAATTGACAGGGGGTTCACCCCTCCACTTT CSVKLTGGSPLHF
NA TRBJ2-7 TRBV28 NA TGTGCCAGCAGTTTACCAGGGGATGAGCAGTACTTC CASSLPGDEQYF
NA TRBJ2-5 TRBV4-1 NA TGCGCCAGCAGCCAAGATAGGTCAGTCGGGGAGACCCAGTACTTC CASSQDRSVGETQYF
NA TRBJ2-3 TRBV7-2 many TGTGCCAGCAGCTTATTTGGGGGGCTCACGACAGATACGCAGTATTTT CASSLFGGLTTDTQYF
NA TRBJ2-3 TRBV7-2 NA TGTGCCAGCAGCTCTCAGACTAGGGATACGCAGTATTTT CASSSQTRDTQYF
TRBD1 TRBJ2-5 TRBV5-4 once TGTGCCAGCAGGCGTGACAGGGTGGAGACCCAGTACTTC CASRRDRVETQYF
NA TRBJ2-1 TRBV7-6 NA TGTGCCAGCAGCTCCGGGATTTTGAATGAGCAGTTCTTC CASSSGILNEQFF
NA TRBJ2-3 TRBV11-3 NA TGTGCCAGCAGCTCAGGACCCGTATCGGATACGCAGTATTTT CASSSGPVSDTQYF
NA TRBJ1-1 TRBV6-2/TRBV6-3 NA TGTGCCAGCAGTTACTCGCGGGGCGTCGACACTGAAGCTTTCTTT CASSYSRGVDTEAFF
NA TRBJ1-5 TRBV6-2/TRBV6-3 NA TGTGCCAGCACCCCAGGTGGTTTGCTGCCCCAGCATTTT CASTPGGLLPQHF
NA TRBJ2-5 TRBV5-1 NA TGCGCCAGCAGCTTGGGCAGGATGAGGTACCAAGAGACCCAGTACTTC CASSLGRMRYQETQYF
NA TRBJ2-2 TRBV7-9 once TGTGCCGGCCCCCTGGCGGGAACCGGGGAGCTGTTTTTT CAGPLAGTGELFF
NA TRBJ1-5 TRBV6-1 few TGTGCCAGCAGAGAAAAGAACAGTGTACCTAGCAATCAGCCCCAGCATTTT CASREKNSVPSNQPQHF
NA TRBJ1-1 TRBV4-2 NA TGTGCCAGCGGAACTGCTGGGGGCACTGAAGCTTTCTTT CASGTAGGTEAFF
NA TRBJ2-3 TRBV7-9 few TGTGCCAGCAGCCTCGGGACCGACCCAACTTTTTTGGATACGCAGTATTTT CASSLGTDPTFLDTQYF
NA TRBJ2-2 TRBV6-1 few TGTGCCAGCAGGCTGTCAGGGCCCGGGGAGCTGTTTTTT CASRLSGPGELFF
NA TRBJ1-5 TRBV12-3/TRBV12-4 few TGTGCCAGCAGTTTAAATGCAGGGGACAATCAGCCCCAGCATTTT CASSLNAGDNQPQHF
NA TRBJ2-5 TRBV7-2 many TGTGCCAGCAGCTTAGCGCCATCTTCACCCCCTATTTCGACCCAGTACTTC CASSLAPSSPPISTQYF
NA TRBJ2-3 TRBV25-1 NA TGTGCCAGCAGTGAATTTCGGACTACAGATACGCAGTATTTT CASSEFRTTDTQYF
NA TRBJ1-6 TRBV2 NA TGTGCCAGCAGTGTGGAGTCTTCACCCCTCCACTTT CASSVESSPLHF
NA TRBJ2-1 TRBV7-2 many TGTGCCAGCAGCTTATTTAGGGCTCATGAGCAGTTCTTC CASSLFRAHEQFF
NA TRBJ1-4 TRBV7-2 NA TGTGCCAGCAGCTTAAGGGGGTGGGAAAAACTGTTTTTT CASSLRGWEKLFF
TRBD1 TRBJ1-2 TRBV7-9 NA TGTGCCAGCAGCCGGGGACAGCCGGGGGACTATGGCTACACCTTC CASSRGQPGDYGYTF
NA TRBJ2-5 TRBV6-6 NA TGTGCCAGCAGAAACACCGCTCTGGGCCTCCAAGAGACCCAGTACTTC CASRNTALGLQETQYF
NA TRBJ2-2 TRBV4-3 NA TGCGCCAGCAGCCAAGTAGTCACCCTCGCAGGGGAGCTGTTTTTT CASSQVVTLAGELFF
TRBD2 TRBJ2-5 TRBV7-2 many TGTGCCAGCAGCTTAGCGGCTAGCGGAGCCAGAGAGACCCAGTACTTC CASSLAASGARETQYF
NA TRBJ2-7 TRBV4-1 few TGCGCCAGCAGCCAAGATCCATCAGGGCGGTACTACGAGCAGTACTTC CASSQDPSGRYYEQYF
NA TRBJ1-3 TRBV2 few TGTGCCACGGGGGGGCGAAGAGCTGGAAACACCATATATTTT CATGGRRAGNTIYF